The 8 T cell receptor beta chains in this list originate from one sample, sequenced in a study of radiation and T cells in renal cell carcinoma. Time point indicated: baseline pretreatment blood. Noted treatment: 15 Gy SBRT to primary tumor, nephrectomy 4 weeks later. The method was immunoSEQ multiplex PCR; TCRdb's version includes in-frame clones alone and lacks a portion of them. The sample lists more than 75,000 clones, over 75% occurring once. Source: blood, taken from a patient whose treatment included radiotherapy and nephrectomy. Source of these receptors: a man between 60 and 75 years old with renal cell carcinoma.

Written as DNA, the CDR3 is TGCGCCAGCAGCCAATTTCTTTCCCCGGGCAGAGAGCAGTACTTC. Encoded protein: CASSQFLSPGREQYF. The chain uses TRBV4-3 and TRBJ2-7; D gene uncertain. Germline V gene lookup returns CDR1 LGHNA and CDR2 YSLEER. V was pared by 2 bases and J by 7 bases, with 18 bases between. This CDR3 contains 15 residues.

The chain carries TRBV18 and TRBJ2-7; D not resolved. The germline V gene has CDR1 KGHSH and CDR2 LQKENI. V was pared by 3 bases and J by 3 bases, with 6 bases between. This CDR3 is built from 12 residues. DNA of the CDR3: TGTGCCAGCTCACCGCAAGTCTACGAGCAGTACTTC. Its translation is CASSPQVYEQYF.

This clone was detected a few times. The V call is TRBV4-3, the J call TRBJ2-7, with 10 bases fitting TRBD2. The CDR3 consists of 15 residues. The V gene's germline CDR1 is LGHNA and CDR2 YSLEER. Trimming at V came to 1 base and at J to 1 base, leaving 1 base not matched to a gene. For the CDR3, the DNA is TGCGCCAGCAGCCAAGTGACTAGCGGGTCCTACGAGCAGTACTTC. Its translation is CASSQVTSGSYEQYF.

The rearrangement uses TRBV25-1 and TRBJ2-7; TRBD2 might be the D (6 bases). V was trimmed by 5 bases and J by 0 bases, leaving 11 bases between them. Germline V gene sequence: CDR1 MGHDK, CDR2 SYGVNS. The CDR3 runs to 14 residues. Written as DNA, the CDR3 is TGTGCCAGCAGTCGGGACGGGAGCTCCTACGAGCAGTACTTC. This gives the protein CASSRDGSSYEQYF.

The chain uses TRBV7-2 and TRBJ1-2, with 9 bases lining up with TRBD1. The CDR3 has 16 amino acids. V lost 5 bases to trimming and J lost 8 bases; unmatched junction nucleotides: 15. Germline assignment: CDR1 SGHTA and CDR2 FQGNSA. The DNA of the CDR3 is TGTGCCAGCAGCCCCGCCCGTGGGACAGGGCTTGGCGGCTACACCTTC. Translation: CASSPARGTGLGGYTF. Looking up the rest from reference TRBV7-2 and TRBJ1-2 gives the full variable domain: GAGVSQSPSNKVTEKGKDVELRCDPISGHTALYWYRQSLGQGLEFLIYFQGNSAPDKSGLPSDRFSAERTGGSVSTLTIQRTQQEDSAVYLCASSPARGTGLGGYTFGSGTRLTVV.

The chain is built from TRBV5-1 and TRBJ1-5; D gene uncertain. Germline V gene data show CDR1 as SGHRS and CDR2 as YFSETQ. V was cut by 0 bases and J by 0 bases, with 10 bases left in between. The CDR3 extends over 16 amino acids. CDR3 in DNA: TGCGCCAGCAGCTTGGAGGGATCTTATAGCAATCAGCCCCAGCATTTT. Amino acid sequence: CASSLEGSYSNQPQHF.

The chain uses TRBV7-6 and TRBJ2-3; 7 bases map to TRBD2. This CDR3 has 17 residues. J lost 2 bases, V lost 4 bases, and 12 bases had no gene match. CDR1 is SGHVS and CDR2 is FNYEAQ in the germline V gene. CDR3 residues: CASSSTVLAPYTDTQYF. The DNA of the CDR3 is TGTGCCAGCAGCTCGACCGTACTAGCGCCCTACACAGATACGCAGTATTTT.

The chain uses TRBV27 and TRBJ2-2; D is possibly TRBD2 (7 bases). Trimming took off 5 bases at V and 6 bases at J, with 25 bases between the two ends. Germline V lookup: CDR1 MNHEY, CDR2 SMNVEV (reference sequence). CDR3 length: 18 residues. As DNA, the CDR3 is TGTGCCAGCAGTACCTCCCGGGGGGCGGGAGTATCGCCCGGGGAGCTGTTTTTT. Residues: CASSTSRGAGVSPGELFF.